This record covers a single T cell receptor (beta chain). The junction departs from germline at one end; a sequencing error may be responsible. Germline V gene data show CDR1 as KGHSH and CDR2 as LQKENI. The CDR3 contains 14 residues. This entry is derived from a study of shared clonotypes between healthy human individuals. Data came from immunoSEQ multiplex PCR; TCRdb stores just in-frame clones and leaves some out. The top ten clones hold under 15% of a sample with hundreds of thousands of clones, roughly 83% of them seen once. The specimen was PBMCs. The receptor was isolated from a woman between 40 and 55 years old in good health. Some clones in this sample may be carry-over from other donors' samples. The chain uses TRBV18 and TRBJ2-1; no clear D gene. Here the CDR3 DNA reads TGTGCCAACTCACCACCGTCGGTCGACAATGAGCAGTTCTTC. Protein: CANSPPSVDNEQFF.